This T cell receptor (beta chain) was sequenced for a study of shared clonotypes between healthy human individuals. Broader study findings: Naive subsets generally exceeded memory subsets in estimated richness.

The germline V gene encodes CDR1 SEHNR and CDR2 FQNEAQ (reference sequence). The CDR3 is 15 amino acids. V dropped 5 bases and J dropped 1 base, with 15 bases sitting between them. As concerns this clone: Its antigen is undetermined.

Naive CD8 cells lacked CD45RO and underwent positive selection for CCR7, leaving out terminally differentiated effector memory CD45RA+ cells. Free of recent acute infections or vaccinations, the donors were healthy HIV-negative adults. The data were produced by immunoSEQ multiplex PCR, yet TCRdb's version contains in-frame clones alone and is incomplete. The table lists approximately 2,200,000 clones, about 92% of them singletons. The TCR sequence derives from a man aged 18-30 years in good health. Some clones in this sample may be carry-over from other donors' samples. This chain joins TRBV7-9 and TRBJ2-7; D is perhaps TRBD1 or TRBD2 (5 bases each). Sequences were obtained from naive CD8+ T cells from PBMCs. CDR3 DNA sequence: TGTGCCAGCAGCATTGGGACGGCGCCGTCCTACGAGCAGTACTTC. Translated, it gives CASSIGTAPSYEQYF.